The 8 T cell receptor beta chains below were found in one sample sequenced in a study of blood T cell repertoires in COVID-19. Method: immunoSEQ multiplex PCR; TCRdb's copy keeps in-frame clones and lacks some. This repertoire shows roughly 300,000 clones, about 85% found once; its top ten account for less than 6%. Source material: PBMCs or T cells enriched from blood (not recorded which). These receptors all come from a woman in her 30s who had recovered from COVID-19.

The chain couples TRBV10-3 to TRBJ2-4, with D possibly matching TRBD2 (5 bases). V lost 4 bases, J lost 0 bases, and 13 bases lay in between. The CDR3 consists of 16 residues. Germline CDR1 and CDR2: ENHRY and SYGVKD. The CDR3 DNA sequence: TGTGCCATCAGTGCCGAGGGCTTCCTAGCCAAAAACATTCAGTACTTC. Translation: CAISAEGFLAKNIQYF.

This clone has only a few counts. CDR3 in DNA: TGTGCCAGCAGTGGTAGTCCCGGTAATTCACCCCTCCACTTT. This encodes CASSGSPGNSPLHF. The rearrangement joins TRBV6-4 to TRBJ1-6, with unresolved D. Germline CDR1 is MRHNA and CDR2 is SNTAGT. Between the trimmed V and J ends, which lost 4 bases and 6 bases, there was a span of 10 bases. This CDR3 has 14 residues.

The chain uses TRBV30 and TRBJ1-2; TRBD1 aligns across 7 bases. This CDR3 comprises 14 residues. The V gene end was trimmed by 2 bases and the J gene end by 5 bases; junction bases not matched to a gene: 8. In germline, CDR1 is GTSNPN, CDR2 SVGIG (reference sequence). CDR3 nucleotides: TGTGCCTGGAGTATAGGGGGACAGCTATATGGCTACACCTTC. Translated, it gives CAWSIGGQLYGYTF. Full variable domain (remainder filled in from reference TRBV30 and TRBJ1-2): SQTIHQWPATLVQPVGSPLSLECTVEGTSNPNLYWYRQAAGRGLQLLFYSVGIGQISSEVPQNLSASRPQDRQFILSSKKLLLSDSGFYLCAWSIGGQLYGYTFGSGTRLTVV.

The chain recombines TRBV19 with TRBJ1-1, with no clear D. There are 13 residues in the CDR3. The V end was cut by 3 bases, the J end by 0 bases, with 5 bases between. The germline V gene encodes CDR1 LNHDA and CDR2 SQIVND (reference sequence). The CDR3 DNA reads TGTGCCAGTAGTATCTTCGTGAACACTGAAGCTTTCTTT. It translates to CASSIFVNTEAFF.

This chain joins TRBV2 and TRBJ1-1, with 10 bases fitting TRBD1. There are 15 residues in the CDR3. The junction had 8 bases not matched to a gene; V was cut back by 6 bases and J by 4 bases. From germline, CDR1 is SNHLY and CDR2 FYNNEI. The CDR3 loop reads CASRGTGAGGTEAFF. CDR3 bases: TGTGCCAGCAGGGGGACAGGGGCCGGGGGCACTGAAGCTTTCTTT.

The chain joins TRBV7-2 to TRBJ1-1; no clear D. This CDR3 is built from 14 residues. Germline CDR1 SGHTA, CDR2 FQGNSA. V gave up 3 bases and J gave up 3 bases, with 11 bases separating them. The CDR3 nucleotides read TGTGCCAGCAGCTTTGCGGTGAGGGACACTGAAGCTTTCTTT. Translation gives CASSFAVRDTEAFF.

CDR3 DNA: TGCAGTGCTAGTTGGCGGGGGCAAGGAGCCAAAAACATTCAGTACTTC. This codes for CSASWRGQGAKNIQYF. The chain recombines TRBV20-1 with TRBJ2-4; possibly TRBD2 for D (7 bases). Trimming stripped 3 bases from V and 0 bases from J, with 15 bases between. Germline loops: CDR1 DFQATT, CDR2 SNEGSKA (reference sequence). CDR3 length equals 16 residues.

The rearrangement uses TRBV9 and TRBJ1-1; the D gene is possibly TRBD1 (6 bases). This CDR3 region has 14 residues. Germline CDR1 is SGDLS and CDR2 is YYNGEE. V shed 4 bases and J shed 7 bases, with 17 bases lying between them. CDR3 sequence (DNA): TGTGCCAGCAGCACCCTACAGGGATCGGGTGAAGCTTTCTTT. It yields the protein CASSTLQGSGEAFF.